Below, one T cell receptor (beta chain) is given with its context. TCRdb keeps only in-frame clones here, not all; method: immunoSEQ multiplex PCR. The sample records roughly 650,000 clones, about 95% being singletons. The CDR3 is 14 residues long. V was shortened by 4 bases and J by 0 bases, with 7 bases between the two germline ends. Germline-derived CDR1 and CDR2 are MNHEY and SVGAGI. This record belongs to a study of shared clonotypes between healthy human individuals. CD45RO-negative, CCR7-positively selected cells formed the naive CD8 fraction, excluding terminally differentiated effector memory CD45RA+ cells.

This chain links TRBV6-5 with TRBJ2-4; TRBD2 might be the D (5 bases). The sequencing sample was made of naive CD8+ T cells sorted from blood. The clonotype originates from a woman in her twenties or thirties in good health. The CDR3 sequence is CASSSLGAKNIQYF. CDR3 in DNA: TGTGCCAGCAGTTCACTAGGAGCCAAAAACATTCAGTACTTC.